Described below is a single T cell receptor (beta chain) sequence and its context. Authors' analysis steps: Researchers report that nucleated cell counts were estimated from reference gene primer amplification. Clones were sequenced by immunoSEQ multiplex PCR, and TCRdb holds only the in-frame ones, with some missing. V and J calls and clone size are as listed in that table; D and trimming were resolved from the DNA. The sample has tens of thousands of clones, 78% seen once; the top ten hold 4.9%. The sample comes from a study of blood T cell repertoires in COVID-19. V lost 2 bases to trimming and J lost 5 bases, with 18 bases between them. The CDR3 is 16 residues long. CDR1 and CDR2 (germline): SGHTA, FQGNSA.

The receptor comes from a human donor in a cohort sampled during active COVID-19. V usage is TRBV7-2 and J usage is TRBJ2-5; weak D call: TRBD2 (6 bases). The source material was peripheral blood. As DNA, the CDR3 is TGTGCCAGCAGCTTATTGGGCGGGGCTGATCCGGAGACCCAGTACTTC. It encodes CASSLLGGADPETQYF.